These 19 T cell receptor beta chains share one sample of origin, sequenced in a study of cytomegalovirus exposure and HLA in healthy donors. PCR employed 60 Vbeta and 13 Jbeta primers. TCRdb keeps only in-frame clones here, not all; method: immunoSEQ multiplex PCR. This sample has roughly 100,000 clones; 10% to 15% occur once, and the top ten carry 16%. Sequencing used PBMCs. The receptors originated from a man in his forties in good health and CMV-seropositive.

CDR3 loop: CASRTTHNEQFF. The CDR3 nucleotides are TGTGCCAGCAGGACTACCCACAATGAGCAGTTCTTC. The chain employs TRBV5-6 and TRBJ2-1, with a weak D call TRBD2 (5 bases). V lost 5 bases, J lost 5 bases, and 8 bases lay in between. This CDR3 comprises 12 residues. CDR1 and CDR2 from the germline V gene are SGHDT and YYEEEE.

The chain uses TRBV2 and TRBJ1-1, with 7 bases matching TRBD1. Germline V gene lookup returns CDR1 SNHLY and CDR2 FYNNEI. The CDR3 is 14 amino acids. V lost 6 bases, J lost 0 bases, and 4 bases stayed unmatched. The CDR3 region is CASSGQVMNTEAFF. The CDR3 DNA reads TGTGCCAGCAGCGGACAGGTTATGAACACTGAAGCTTTCTTT.

This chain connects TRBV13 to TRBJ1-5; no clear D gene. V lost 4 bases and J 9 bases, leaving 7 bases between the germline ends. The CDR3 is 11 residues long. Germline V gene sequence: CDR1 PRHDT, CDR2 FYEKMQ (reference sequence). CDR3 residues: CASSSSGPQHF. The CDR3 DNA reads TGTGCCAGCAGCTCGTCCGGGCCCCAGCATTTT. Looking up the rest from reference TRBV13 and TRBJ1-5 gives the full variable domain: AAGVIQSPRHLIKEKRETATLKCYPIPRHDTVYWYQQGPGQDPQFLISFYEKMQSDKGSIPDRFSAQQFSDYHSELNMSSLELGDSALYFCASSSSGPQHFGDGTRLSIL.

The rearrangement uses TRBV9 and TRBJ2-5; possible D gene TRBD1, 6 bases. Germline CDR1 is SGDLS and CDR2 is YYNGEE. This CDR3 has 14 residues. The V and J ends lost 1 base and 4 bases respectively, with 11 bases between them. Here the CDR3 DNA reads TGTGCCAGCAGCGTAATGGGGGCTCGAGAGACCCAGTACTTC. Amino acid sequence: CASSVMGARETQYF.

V and J are TRBV6-8 and TRBJ1-2, with D tentatively TRBD1 (5 bases). Germline values: CDR1 MNHGY, CDR2 SAAAGT. This CDR3 has 14 residues. Trimming removed 9 bases at V and 3 bases at J, with 17 bases between. CDR3 in amino acids: CASPPQGPYYGYTF. Here the CDR3 DNA reads TGTGCCAGTCCGCCCCAGGGTCCTTACTATGGCTACACCTTC.

This chain uses TRBV19 with TRBJ2-3, with no clear D. The CDR3 is 15 residues long. V shed 7 bases and J shed 1 base, with 15 bases lying between them. The germline gives CDR1 LNHDA, CDR2 SQIVND (reference sequence). DNA of the CDR3: TGTGCCAGTATCCCCACCGGCGCGGGCACAGATACGCAGTATTTT. Translation gives CASIPTGAGTDTQYF. Complete variable domain (other parts from reference TRBV19 and TRBJ2-3): DGGITQSPKYLFRKEGQNVTLSCEQNLNHDAMYWYRQDPGQGLRLIYYSQIVNDFQKGDIAEGYSVSREKKESFPLTVTSAQKNPTAFYLCASIPTGAGTDTQYFGPGTRLTVL.

The V gene is TRBV5-4, the J gene TRBJ2-7; no reliable D call. The CDR3 runs to 14 residues. V was shortened by 0 bases and J by 3 bases, with 10 bases between the two germline ends. Looked up from germline, CDR1 is SGHNT and CDR2 is YYREEE (reference sequence). CDR3 protein: CASSLGATNYEQYF. CDR3 bases: TGTGCCAGCAGCTTGGGGGCCACCAACTACGAGCAGTACTTC.

This chain links TRBV19 with TRBJ2-2; TRBD2 matches 7 bases. In germline, CDR1 is LNHDA, CDR2 SQIVND (reference sequence). The CDR3 is 22 residues long. J lost 1 base, V lost 6 bases, and 26 bases had no gene match. CDR3 sequence (DNA): TGTGCCAGTAGGGGGTTTAGGAGGGAGGGCTGGGGCTCCACTTTGAACACCGGGGAGCTGTTTTTT. This translates into CASRGFRREGWGSTLNTGELFF.

This clone has more than one count but fewer than ten. J is TRBJ2-5 and V is TRBV5-1, with 8 bases fitting TRBD2. CDR1 and CDR2 (germline): SGHRS, YFSETQ. There are 13 residues in the CDR3. With 0 bases clipped from V and 5 bases from J, the junction kept 0 bases outside the gene matches. CDR3 sequence: CASSLGLAETQYF. The CDR3 DNA sequence: TGCGCCAGCAGCTTGGGACTAGCGGAGACCCAGTACTTC. The full variable domain, in which reference TRBV5-1 and TRBJ2-5 provide the parts outside the CDR3, is KAGVTQTPRYLIKTRGQQVTLSCSPISGHRSVSWYQQTPGQGLQFLFEYFSETQRNKGNFPGRFSGRQFSNSRSEMNVSTLELGDSALYLCASSLGLAETQYFGPGTRLLVL.

This chain joins TRBV7-2 and TRBJ2-1; possibly TRBD2 for D (5 bases). V was shortened by 2 bases and J by 9 bases, with 14 bases between the two germline ends. The germline CDR1 and CDR2 sequences are SGHTA and FQGNSA. This CDR3 is 14 amino acids long. The CDR3 DNA follows: TGTGCCAGCAGCTTATCGGCTAGCTTGGGTGAGCAGTTCTTC. This codes for CASSLSASLGEQFF.

The J gene is TRBJ2-7, the V gene TRBV27; possible D gene TRBD1, 6 bases. This CDR3 is 14 amino acids long. The V end lost 5 bases, the J end lost 1 base, and 12 bases lay between the germline ends. Germline CDR1 reads MNHEY; CDR2 reads SMNVEV (reference sequence). CDR3 DNA sequence: TGTGCCAGCAGTGATGGACAGAATTCCTACGAGCAGTACTTC. Protein product: CASSDGQNSYEQYF.

This clone has only a few counts. The chain is built from TRBV18 and TRBJ1-1; 8 bases map to TRBD1. V trimming: 3 bases; J trimming: 12 bases; junction bases outside the gene matches: 12. From germline, CDR1 is KGHSH and CDR2 LQKENI. This CDR3 has 14 amino acids. The CDR3 DNA follows: TGTGCCAGCTCACCTTCCCGGGACAGGCCTTTCCCTTTCTTT. Encoded protein: CASSPSRDRPFPFF.

This clone was counted between two and nine times. V usage is TRBV4-1 and J usage is TRBJ2-5; 9 nucleotides match TRBD2. The V segment lost 3 bases and the J segment 5 bases; nucleotides outside the gene matches: 4. CDR1 MGHRA and CDR2 YSYEKL come from the germline V gene. This CDR3 is built from 14 residues. CDR3 loop: CASSQGLAGETQYF. The CDR3 nucleotides read TGCGCCAGCAGCCAGGGACTAGCAGGGGAGACCCAGTACTTC.

This clone was counted a few times. As DNA, the CDR3 is TGTGCCAGCAGCTCCGGACTAGCGGAGGCCTACGAGCAGTACTTC. Its translation is CASSSGLAEAYEQYF. The chain carries TRBV7-9 and TRBJ2-7, with TRBD2 matching over 10 bases. The junction had 5 bases not matched to a gene; V was cut back by 4 bases and J by 2 bases. From germline, CDR1 is SEHNR and CDR2 FQNEAQ (reference sequence). The CDR3 spans 15 residues.

A few counts support this clone. The J gene is TRBJ2-7, the V gene TRBV29-1; TRBD1 is a possible D gene (6 bases). Trimming took off 2 bases at V and 2 bases at J, with 13 bases between the two ends. This CDR3 is 14 amino acids long. CDR1 SQVTM and CDR2 ANQGSEA come from the germline V gene. This CDR3 reads CSVEYRQVPYEQYF. The CDR3 DNA reads as TGCAGCGTTGAATACCGACAGGTACCCTACGAGCAGTACTTC.

The DNA for the CDR3 is TGTGCCAGCAGCGACTCAGGGAATGGCTACACCTTC. Residues: CASSDSGNGYTF. The chain employs TRBV9 and TRBJ1-2; weak D call: TRBD1 (5 bases). This CDR3 region has 12 residues. The V gene lost 3 bases and the J gene lost 6 bases, with 9 bases spanning the gap. Germline values: CDR1 SGDLS, CDR2 YYNGEE.

The chain couples TRBV28 to TRBJ1-5; D is perhaps TRBD1 (6 bases). This CDR3 has 14 amino acids. The germline gives CDR1 MDHEN, CDR2 SYDVKM. Trimming took off 4 bases at V and 5 bases at J, with 12 bases between the two ends. In DNA, the CDR3 is TGTGCCAGCAGTTCAAGGGGGGGCTATCAGCCCCAGCATTTT. Its translation: CASSSRGGYQPQHF.

This clone was seen a few times. The chain joins TRBV13 to TRBJ2-1, with 13 bases identical to TRBD2. Looked up from germline, CDR1 is PRHDT and CDR2 is FYEKMQ (reference sequence). The trim removed 4 bases at V and 0 bases at J, leaving 12 bases unmatched. The length of the CDR3 is 20 residues. The CDR3 protein is CASSYTGLAGESSSYNEQFF. The DNA of the CDR3 is TGTGCCAGCAGCTACACAGGACTAGCGGGAGAGTCGAGCTCCTACAATGAGCAGTTCTTC.

This clone was seen a few times. The chain combines TRBV19 with TRBJ2-2; 8 bases align to TRBD2. The CDR3 contains 18 residues. Germline-derived CDR1 and CDR2 are LNHDA and SQIVND (reference sequence). J was trimmed by 1 base and V by 11 bases; bases with no gene match: 18. The CDR3 bases are TGTGCCTGCCAAAAGGGCCTAGCGGGTGGAATGAACACCGGGGAGCTGTTTTTT. Protein: CACQKGLAGGMNTGELFF.